This entry lists 32 T cell receptor beta chains sequenced from one sample in a study of CD8 T cells in ankylosing spondylitis. Study outcomes and limitations: Ankylosing spondylitis blood appeared to carry a characteristic TCR beta motif of fewer than 10 highly homologous variants.

These receptors have no identified antigens. TCRdb called the 5' RACE reads again in MiXCR, with one record for every CDR3 protein. The sample includes about 390,000 distinct CDR3 sequences, under 25% of them seen just once. Sequenced material: blood, either unsorted or a sorted T cell fraction (not recorded which). The receptors originated from a male donor with ankylosing spondylitis.

This clonotype was seen more than once but under ten times. V is TRBV4-1 and J is TRBJ2-3; 14 bases align to TRBD2. V was clipped by 0 bases and J by 1 base; unmatched bases: 3. The CDR3 covers 18 residues. The germline CDR1 and CDR2 sequences are MGHRA and YSYEKL. In DNA form, the CDR3 reads TGCGCCAGCAGCCAAGATTCGGGACTAGCGGGAGGCACAGATACGCAGTATTTT. Protein sequence: CASSQDSGLAGGTDTQYF.

This clonotype was seen a handful of times. The chain recombines TRBV5-1 with TRBJ2-6; D ambiguous. Germline CDR1 and CDR2: SGHRS and YFSETQ. Trimming pared 4 bases from V and 0 bases from J, leaving 11 bases between. The CDR3 is 16 residues long. The DNA of the CDR3 is TGCGCCAGCAGCCCGGTCATGAGCTCTGGGGCCAACGTCCTGACTTTC. This encodes CASSPVMSSGANVLTF.

The gene calls are TRBV28 and TRBJ2-7; D is possibly TRBD1 or TRBD2 (5 bases each). The CDR3 covers 16 residues. The germline gives CDR1 MDHEN, CDR2 SYDVKM. Deletions cut 5 bases from V and 6 bases from J, with 23 bases between. The CDR3 here is CASSPPGTRVHVEQYF. The CDR3 DNA is TGTGCCAGCAGTCCGCCCGGGACCCGGGTTCATGTCGAGCAGTACTTC.

The rearrangement joins TRBV3-1 to TRBJ1-1, with D uncertain. Looked up from germline, CDR1 is LGHDT and CDR2 is YNNKEL (reference sequence). Trimming cost V 3 bases and J 3 bases, with 14 bases left between them. The CDR3 totals 15 residues. DNA of the CDR3: TGTGCCAGCAGCCATTCAGGAGTCGGGCACACTGAAGCTTTCTTT. Translation: CASSHSGVGHTEAFF.

In this sample, this clonotype turned up a few times. CDR3 in amino acids: CASSESKGQGIYEQYF. The CDR3 DNA is TGCGCCAGCAGTGAGTCGAAGGGACAGGGAATTTACGAGCAGTACTTC. This chain links TRBV10-1 with TRBJ2-7; the match to TRBD1 covers 9 bases. Germline V gives CDR1 WNHNN, CDR2 SYGVQD (reference sequence). The CDR3 covers 16 residues. The ends lost 0 bases at V and 4 bases at J; junction bases unmatched: 7.

This clonotype has just a few counts. This chain joins TRBV11-2 and TRBJ2-2; D remains ambiguous. The CDR3 runs 16 residues. Trimming pared 1 base from V and 0 bases from J, leaving 9 bases between. Per the germline V gene, CDR1 is SGHAT and CDR2 is FQNNGV. The CDR3 is CASSLAGAPNTGELFF. The CDR3 DNA reads as TGTGCCAGCAGCTTAGCAGGTGCCCCGAACACCGGGGAGCTGTTTTTT.

This clonotype was found many times. J is TRBJ2-1 and V is TRBV11-2; possible D gene TRBD2, 5 bases. The V and J ends lost 3 bases and 0 bases respectively, with 6 bases between them. This CDR3 is built from 14 residues. The germline V gene has CDR1 SGHAT and CDR2 FQNNGV. CDR3 in amino acids: CASSLGSSYNEQFF. In DNA form, the CDR3 reads TGTGCCAGCAGCTTGGGGAGCTCCTACAATGAGCAGTTCTTC.

This clonotype was detected many times. The V call is TRBV28, the J call TRBJ1-1; TRBD1 agrees at 8 bases. The germline gives CDR1 MDHEN, CDR2 SYDVKM. The V gene end was trimmed by 1 base and the J gene end by 8 bases; junction bases not matched to a gene: 0. This CDR3 has 12 residues. The CDR3, as DNA: TGTGCCAGCAGTTTATACAGGGGGGAAGCTTTCTTT. This translates into CASSLYRGEAFF.

This clonotype was observed a single time. V gene TRBV5-1 combines with J gene TRBJ2-2; either TRBD1 or TRBD2 may supply D (5 bases each). Germline CDR1 is SGHRS and CDR2 is YFSETQ. The ends were cut back, 2 bases at V and 1 base at J, with 15 bases in the middle. This CDR3 is built from 17 residues. The chain's CDR3 is CASSFWVQGENTGELFF. The CDR3 DNA reads as TGCGCCAGCAGCTTTTGGGTCCAGGGAGAGAACACCGGGGAGCTGTTTTTT.

This clonotype was counted a few times. V and J are TRBV5-1 and TRBJ2-3, with 8 bases matching TRBD1. This CDR3 comprises 16 residues. Per germline, CDR1 SGHRS and CDR2 YFSETQ. Trimming removed 3 bases from V and 4 bases from J; junction bases left unmatched: 10. The CDR3 DNA follows: TGCGCCAGCAGCTCCTACAGGGGGGCAATGGCAGATACGCAGTATTTT. Translating it yields CASSSYRGAMADTQYF.

CDR3 amino acids: CASSFPWGDTQYF. As DNA, the CDR3 is TGTGCCAGCAGCTTTCCTTGGGGCGATACGCAGTATTTT. The chain joins TRBV7-2 to TRBJ2-3; TRBD1 might be the D (5 bases). This CDR3 is 13 amino acids long. V lost 3 bases to trimming and J lost 6 bases, with 10 bases between them. Germline values: CDR1 SGHTA, CDR2 FQGNSA. Full variable domain (missing parts from reference TRBV7-2 and TRBJ2-3): GAGVSQSPSNKVTEKGKDVELRCDPISGHTALYWYRQSLGQGLEFLIYFQGNSAPDKSGLPSDRFSAERTGGSVSTLTIQRTQQEDSAVYLCASSFPWGDTQYFGPGTRLTVL.

This clonotype was recorded a few times. This chain links TRBV20-1 with TRBJ2-2, with 7 bases lining up with TRBD2. V trimming: 6 bases; J trimming: 4 bases; junction bases outside the gene matches: 8. This CDR3 spans 14 amino acids. Germline V CDR1 and CDR2: DFQATT, SNEGSKA (reference sequence). CDR3 loop: CSARLALGTGELFF. For the CDR3, the DNA is TGCAGTGCCAGACTAGCTCTGGGCACCGGGGAGCTGTTTTTT.

Many counts were recorded for this clonotype. The chain recombines TRBV5-1 with TRBJ2-3, with 11 nucleotides matching TRBD2. With 4 bases clipped from V and 2 bases from J, the junction kept 3 bases outside the gene matches. This CDR3 is 15 amino acids long. Germline CDR1 is SGHRS and CDR2 is YFSETQ. The chain's CDR3 is CASSRSGRDTDTQYF. CDR3 nucleotide sequence: TGCGCCAGCAGCCGTAGCGGGAGGGACACAGATACGCAGTATTTT.

This clonotype was counted at least ten times. V is TRBV2 and J is TRBJ2-2; D gene ambiguous. The CDR3 runs 13 residues. Germline V CDR1 and CDR2: SNHLY, FYNNEI. V lost 9 bases to trimming and J lost 7 bases, with 15 bases between them. The CDR3: CASTGLVGGELFF. CDR3 sequence (DNA): TGTGCCAGTACGGGTCTAGTAGGCGGGGAGCTGTTTTTT.

This clonotype has just a few counts. The junction and the germline gene differ at one end; a read error may be behind it. V usage is TRBV4-1 and J usage is TRBJ2-7, with no clear D. The V gene's germline CDR1 is MGHRA and CDR2 YSYEKL. The CDR3 sequence is 13 residues long. For the CDR3, the DNA is TGCGCCAGCAGCCAAGCCTACTCCCACGAGCAGTACTTC. Its translation: CASSQAYSHEQYF.

This clonotype has only a few counts. V usage is TRBV24-1 and J usage is TRBJ2-1, with D possibly being TRBD1 or TRBD2 (5 bases each). The CDR3 runs 11 residues. V dropped 5 bases and J dropped 8 bases, with 6 bases sitting between them. CDR1 KGHDR and CDR2 SFDVKD come from the germline V gene. The CDR3 here is CATSGGYEQFF. The CDR3 nucleotides are TGTGCCACCAGTGGGGGGTATGAGCAGTTCTTC.

This chain uses TRBV11-2 with TRBJ2-3, with 7 bases aligning to TRBD2. The germline CDR1 and CDR2 sequences are SGHAT and FQNNGV. The CDR3 contains 18 residues. The V gene end was trimmed by 3 bases and the J gene end by 4 bases; junction bases not matched to a gene: 16. CDR3 protein: CASSFFAGVHGPADTQYF. CDR3 in DNA: TGTGCCAGCAGCTTTTTTGCGGGAGTTCATGGACCAGCAGATACGCAGTATTTT.

This clonotype was seen only a few times. This chain links TRBV12-3 or TRBV12-4 with TRBJ1-1; no reliable D call. The CDR3 length is 12 residues. With 3 bases removed from V and 1 base from J, the gap between germline ends came to 3 bases. The CDR3 DNA is TGTGCCAGCAGTTTTTGGAACACTGAAGCTTTCTTT. It is translated as CASSFWNTEAFF.

The chain uses TRBV5-1 and TRBJ2-7, with a tentative D call TRBD1 (6 bases). This CDR3 is built from 15 residues. Germline-derived CDR1 and CDR2 are SGHRS and YFSETQ. The germline V and J ends were trimmed by 0 bases and 6 bases, with 16 bases remaining between them. The DNA for the CDR3 is TGCGCCAGCAGCTTGGATGGCAGGGGCCGGGGCGAGCAGTACTTC. Its translation is CASSLDGRGRGEQYF.

The chain carries TRBV20-1 and TRBJ2-7, with 7 nucleotides matching TRBD2. The V segment lost 6 bases and the J segment 4 bases; nucleotides outside the gene matches: 12. This CDR3 has 14 residues. CDR1 is DFQATT and CDR2 is SNEGSKA in the germline V gene (reference sequence). DNA for the CDR3: TGCAGTGCCCTCCTTCCCGGGGGAGGGTACGAGCAGTACTTC. Residues: CSALLPGGGYEQYF.

The rearrangement joins TRBV20-1 to TRBJ1-3, with D tentatively TRBD1 (6 bases). This CDR3 spans 15 amino acids. CDR1 is DFQATT, CDR2 SNEGSKA, per germline (reference sequence). The germline V and J ends were trimmed by 0 bases and 0 bases, with 9 bases remaining between them. The CDR3 nucleotides read TGCAGTGCTAGAGATATGACAGGCTCTGGAAACACCATATATTTT. This codes for CSARDMTGSGNTIYF.

Written as DNA, the CDR3 is TGCGCCAGCAGCTTGGTAGGGATAAACACTGAAGCTTTCTTT. Amino acids: CASSLVGINTEAFF. The genes are TRBV5-1 and TRBJ1-1, with no clear D. CDR1 and CDR2 (germline): SGHRS, YFSETQ. With 0 bases removed from V and 2 bases from J, the gap between germline ends came to 8 bases. The CDR3 totals 14 residues.

This chain links TRBV20-1 with TRBJ2-5, with 7 bases matching TRBD2. The J segment lost 2 bases and the V segment lost 5 bases, leaving 5 bases of the junction unmatched. The CDR3 is 13 amino acids. From germline, CDR1 is DFQATT and CDR2 SNEGSKA (reference sequence). The CDR3 loop reads CSADGREQETQYF. Written as DNA, the CDR3 is TGCAGTGCTGATGGGCGGGAGCAAGAGACCCAGTACTTC.

This clonotype was seen a handful of times. This chain uses TRBV9 with TRBJ1-1; D is uncertain. The germline V and J ends were trimmed by 2 bases and 1 base, with 6 bases remaining between them. CDR1 SGDLS and CDR2 YYNGEE come from the germline V gene. The CDR3 covers 13 residues. The CDR3: CASSVQRNTEAFF. CDR3 nucleotides: TGTGCCAGCAGCGTCCAAAGGAACACTGAAGCTTTCTTT.

This clonotype was observed at least ten times. J is TRBJ2-2 and V is TRBV7-2, with 7 bases fitting TRBD2. Unmatched junction bases numbered 5, after V lost 1 base and J lost 6 bases. CDR1 is SGHTA and CDR2 is FQGNSA in the germline V gene. The CDR3 has 15 amino acids. The CDR3 coding sequence is TGTGCCAGCAGCTTAGTTAGCGGGTCTGCCGGGGAGCTGTTTTTT. It codes for CASSLVSGSAGELFF.

This clonotype has only a few counts. The chain combines TRBV7-3 with TRBJ2-7, with 8 bases aligning to TRBD1. Trimming at V came to 0 bases and at J to 3 bases, leaving 4 bases not matched to a gene. Germline values: CDR1 SGHTA, CDR2 FQGTGA. The CDR3 is made up of 15 amino acids. The CDR3 spells CASSLTPGQGYEQYF. The DNA of the CDR3 is TGTGCCAGCAGCTTAACCCCCGGACAGGGCTACGAGCAGTACTTC.

The V gene is TRBV7-9, the J gene TRBJ1-4; 8 bases map to TRBD1. The CDR3 length is 16 residues. With V trimmed by 0 bases and J by 8 bases, 8 bases remained unmatched. From germline, CDR1 is SEHNR and CDR2 FQNEAQ (reference sequence). In DNA, the CDR3 is TGTGCCAGCAGCTTAGCGGTGACAGGGGTTCGGGAAAAACTGTTTTTT. This codes for CASSLAVTGVREKLFF.

This clonotype occurred a few times. The chain recombines TRBV29-1 with TRBJ1-2; TRBD1 agrees at 7 bases. The CDR3 is 12 residues long. Germline lookup yields CDR1 SQVTM and CDR2 ANQGSEA. The junction had 10 bases not matched to a gene; V was cut back by 7 bases and J by 8 bases. The CDR3 DNA reads TGCAGCGACCTCCAGGGGGGTAGAGGCTACACCTTC. Translating it yields CSDLQGGRGYTF.

This clonotype was observed at least ten times. J is TRBJ1-4 and V is TRBV2, with 8 bases that match TRBD1. CDR1 and CDR2 from the germline V gene are SNHLY and FYNNEI. The J segment lost 13 bases and the V segment lost 8 bases, leaving 9 bases of the junction unmatched. The CDR3 totals 12 residues. In DNA, the CDR3 is TGTGCCAGCGGACAGGGTTTCGGTTTACTGTTTTTT. The encoded protein is CASGQGFGLLFF.

The chain couples TRBV28 to TRBJ1-5, with D unclear. Germline CDR1 reads MDHEN; CDR2 reads SYDVKM. The ends were cut back, 6 bases at V and 5 bases at J, with 14 bases in the middle. This CDR3 contains 14 residues. For the CDR3, the DNA is TGTGCCAGCAGCATAGTAGGGCTCGATCAGCCCCAGCATTTT. Protein sequence: CASSIVGLDQPQHF.

V usage is TRBV5-1 and J usage is TRBJ2-2, with 10 bases aligning to TRBD1. The germline V gene encodes CDR1 SGHRS and CDR2 YFSETQ. This CDR3 comprises 17 residues. V lost 2 bases, J lost 0 bases, and 4 bases stayed unmatched. The CDR3 here is CASSFDRGQTNTGELFF. In DNA, the CDR3 is TGCGCCAGCAGCTTTGACAGGGGGCAGACGAACACCGGGGAGCTGTTTTTT.

The rearrangement links TRBV12-3 or TRBV12-4 to TRBJ2-5, with D tentatively TRBD1 or TRBD2 (5 bases each). The CDR3 length is 14 residues. Trimming removed 3 bases from V and 7 bases from J, with 15 bases in between. CDR3 coding DNA: TGTGCCAGCAGTTTGGGAGAAGGGGTGGGGACCCAGTACTTC. Protein sequence: CASSLGEGVGTQYF.